These 18 T cell receptor beta chains came from one sample sequenced in a study of blood T cells in healthy people across ages. Then a second PCR, running roughly 7 to 12 cycles, was carried out with a sample-barcoded 5' primer and a J-beta primer mix. TCRdb recomputed calls from the 5' RACE reads with MiXCR, one row per CDR3 protein. In the table there are about 780,000 distinct CDR3 sequences, about 47% of which are singletons. What was sequenced was blood. The source is a man at least 80 years old in good health.

The V gene is TRBV11-3, the J gene TRBJ2-1; D possibly corresponds to TRBD1 (6 bases). Germline CDR1 and CDR2: SGHNT and YENEEA. The CDR3 loop spans 15 amino acids. V lost 1 base and J 3 bases, leaving 10 bases between the germline ends. CDR3 DNA sequence: TGTGCCAGCAGCTTAGGTCGGGACAACTACAATGAGCAGTTCTTC. Its protein is CASSLGRDNYNEQFF.

V gene TRBV6-6 combines with J gene TRBJ2-6; the D gene is possibly TRBD1 (6 bases). The length of the CDR3 is 15 residues. Trimming pared 5 bases from V and 1 base from J, leaving 9 bases between. The germline V gene encodes CDR1 MNHNY and CDR2 SVGAGI (reference sequence). DNA for the CDR3: TGTGCCAGCAGTAAGCAGGGGTCTGGGGCCAACGTCCTGACTTTC. Protein sequence: CASSKQGSGANVLTF.

This clonotype was observed a handful of times. The rearrangement uses TRBV25-1 and TRBJ2-3; the D gene is possibly TRBD2 (6 bases). The CDR3 is made up of 14 amino acids. Germline V gives CDR1 MGHDK, CDR2 SYGVNS. V lost 2 bases, J lost 6 bases, and 12 bases lay in between. The CDR3 sequence: CASSEGARGDTQYF. The DNA of the CDR3 is TGTGCCAGCAGTGAAGGGGCCCGGGGGGATACGCAGTATTTT. Based on the CDR3 plus reference TRBV25-1 and TRBJ2-3, the full variable domain is EADIYQTPRYLVIGTGKKITLECSQTMGHDKMYWYQQDPGMELHLIHYSYGVNSTEKGDLSSESTVSRIRTEHFPLTLESARPSHTSQYLCASSEGARGDTQYFGPGTRLTVL.

V and J are TRBV7-9 and TRBJ2-7; weak D call: TRBD1 (6 bases). V lost 3 bases and J 5 bases, leaving 14 bases between the germline ends. Germline V gene data show CDR1 as SEHNR and CDR2 as FQNEAQ (reference sequence). The CDR3 consists of 14 residues. DNA of the CDR3: TGTGCCAGCAGCTTGGTAACAGGGATAGACGAGCAGTACTTC. This sequence encodes CASSLVTGIDEQYF.

The chain is built from TRBV14 and TRBJ2-1; possibly TRBD2 for D (7 bases). Germline lookup yields CDR1 SGHDN and CDR2 FVKESK. Trimming stripped 4 bases from V and 7 bases from J, with 14 bases between. The CDR3 length is 14 residues. For the CDR3, the DNA is TGTGCCAGCAGCCCTGGGGGGGCGTGGAATGAGCAGTTCTTC. Translating it yields CASSPGGAWNEQFF.

The rearrangement uses TRBV20-1 and TRBJ2-1; TRBD2 agrees at 10 bases. Per the germline V gene, CDR1 is DFQATT and CDR2 is SNEGSKA (reference sequence). CDR3 length: 16 amino acids. After removal of 5 bases from V and 4 bases from J, the junction contained 11 bases not matched to a gene. CDR3 region: CSASPSGRVGYNEQFF. CDR3 nucleotides: TGCAGTGCTTCACCTAGCGGGAGAGTTGGATACAATGAGCAGTTCTTC.

The chain couples TRBV7-2 to TRBJ2-5, with D unresolved. The J call may be in error: the DNA end matches TRBJ2-7 better. CDR1 and CDR2 (germline): SGHTA, FQGNSA. The CDR3 consists of 14 residues. In nucleotides, the CDR3 is TGTGCCAGCAGCTTAAGAGTTACAACTCACGAGCAGTACTTC. It codes for CASSLRVTTHEQYF.

This chain joins TRBV4-1 and TRBJ2-1, with TRBD1 matching 9 bases. After removal of 2 bases from V and 7 bases from J, the junction contained 9 bases not matched to a gene. CDR3 length equals 16 residues. Germline V gene lookup returns CDR1 MGHRA and CDR2 YSYEKL. The CDR3 region is CASSQWTGVEGNEQFF. CDR3 sequence (DNA): TGCGCCAGCAGCCAATGGACAGGGGTTGAAGGGAATGAGCAGTTCTTC.

Comments on this clonotype: A much larger clone lies a single base off, so this may be a read error. V gene TRBV12-3 or TRBV12-4 combines with J gene TRBJ2-1; D uncertain. The CDR3 totals 14 residues. Trimming took off 8 bases at V and 5 bases at J, with 16 bases between the two ends. The CDR3 region has the DNA TGTGCCAGCCGCCCGCTGGGGATAGACAATGAGCAGTTCTTC. Translation gives CASRPLGIDNEQFF.

This clonotype was counted a few times. V and J are TRBV4-3 and TRBJ2-1, with TRBD2 as a possible D gene (5 bases). V was pared by 1 base and J by 6 bases, with 13 bases between. The length of the CDR3 is 15 residues. Germline CDR1 is LGHNA and CDR2 is YSLEER. CDR3 protein: CASSQGGPGFNEQFF. The DNA of the CDR3 is TGCGCCAGCAGCCAAGGAGGGCCTGGATTCAATGAGCAGTTCTTC.

The CDR3 reads CAGGTGSSYEQYF. The CDR3 coding sequence is TGTGCCGGCGGGACAGGGAGCTCCTACGAGCAGTACTTC. The chain joins TRBV6-6 to TRBJ2-7; 9 nucleotides align to TRBD1. Trimming took 11 bases from V and 0 from J; bases not matched to a gene: 5. The CDR3 extends over 13 amino acids. Germline lookup yields CDR1 MNHNY and CDR2 SVGAGI (reference sequence).

The rearrangement links TRBV30 to TRBJ2-7; D perhaps matches TRBD1 (5 bases). CDR1 and CDR2 (germline): GTSNPN, SVGIG (reference sequence). The V and J ends lost 3 bases and 4 bases respectively, with 10 bases between them. The CDR3 consists of 12 residues. CDR3 nucleotide sequence: TGTGCCTGGAGAACAGGAACTTACGAGCAGTACTTC. Its protein is CAWRTGTYEQYF.

This clonotype has ten or more counts. The rearrangement uses TRBV12-3 or TRBV12-4 and TRBJ2-7; the D is unclear. Between the trimmed V and J ends, which lost 0 bases and 0 bases, there was a span of 6 bases. This CDR3 spans 14 amino acids. Here the CDR3 reads CASSLAAISYEQYF. CDR3 coding DNA: TGTGCCAGCAGTTTAGCAGCTATCTCCTACGAGCAGTACTTC.

The gene calls are TRBV24-1 and TRBJ1-2; D unresolved. Germline V gives CDR1 KGHDR, CDR2 SFDVKD. The V end lost 4 bases, the J end lost 9 bases, and 11 bases lay between the germline ends. The length of the CDR3 is 12 residues. The CDR3 DNA follows: TGTGCCACCAGTGACGACACTGGCAGCTACACCTTC. This encodes CATSDDTGSYTF.

This chain connects TRBV19 to TRBJ2-7; TRBD1 or TRBD2 may be the D gene (5 bases each). The germline gives CDR1 LNHDA, CDR2 SQIVND (reference sequence). The CDR3 contains 13 residues. The ends were cut back, 7 bases at V and 3 bases at J, with 13 bases in the middle. CDR3 in amino acids: CASTAGTDYEQYF. CDR3 nucleotide sequence: TGTGCCAGTACGGCCGGGACGGACTACGAGCAGTACTTC.

This clonotype has a handful of counts. The V and J genes are TRBV12-3 or TRBV12-4 and TRBJ2-1; 7 nucleotides align to TRBD1. The CDR3 spans 23 residues. J gave up 0 bases and V 5 bases, and 28 bases lay outside the gene matches. CDR3 amino acids: CASSLRTPGTANWGQSSYNEQFF. The DNA for the CDR3 is TGTGCCAGCAGTCTGAGAACCCCCGGGACAGCAAACTGGGGACAGAGCTCCTACAATGAGCAGTTCTTC.

This clonotype appeared a few times. This chain uses TRBV6-2 or TRBV6-3 with TRBJ2-5; 8 nucleotides agree with TRBD2. Germline V gene data show CDR1 as MNHEY and CDR2 as SVGEGT. The CDR3 runs to 15 residues. The J segment lost 2 bases and the V segment lost 10 bases, leaving 12 bases of the junction unmatched. CDR3 in DNA: TGTGCCATCTCATCGGTCAGCGGGAGTCAAGAGACCCAGTACTTC. Protein: CAISSVSGSQETQYF.

The chain joins TRBV7-9 to TRBJ2-4, with 13 bases matching TRBD2. This CDR3 region has 16 residues. J gave up 8 bases and V 3 bases, and 7 bases lay outside the gene matches. Germline CDR1 reads SEHNR; CDR2 reads FQNEAQ (reference sequence). In nucleotides, the CDR3 is TGTGCCAGCAGCTTCTGGACTAGCGGGAGAAATGACATTCAGTACTTC. Translating it yields CASSFWTSGRNDIQYF.